A selection of T cell receptor beta chains follows, all from one sample in a study of T-cell reconstitution after alpha-beta-depleted transplantation in children. TCRdb redid the calling of the PCR reads with MiXCR, one entry per CDR3 protein. The sample has fewer than 750,000 distinct CDR3 sequences, roughly 27% seen once; the top ten hold approximately 39%. The specimen comprised PBMCs, sampled before TCRalphabeta/CD19-depleted stem cell transplant. The receptors were sampled from a boy in the first two years of life with Wiskott-Aldrich syndrome, due to receive a stem cell transplant. CDR3s include the opening cysteine and the closing phenylalanine or tryptophan. A D gene is named only where the DNA matches it firmly. A clone size is listed for some rows: how often the clone was seen (once, few, many), or a class if it is expanded.

j_call: TRBJ2-3; v_call: TRBV5-1; clone_size: .; d_call: .; cdr3_nt: TGCGCCAGCAGCTTTGACTCCTTCACAGATACGCAGTATTTT; cdr3_aa: CASSFDSFTDTQYF
j_call: TRBJ1-5; v_call: TRBV5-1; clone_size: few; d_call: .; cdr3_nt: TGCGCCAGCAGCCGCTCAGGGGATGGTAATCAGCCCCAGCATTTT; cdr3_aa: CASSRSGDGNQPQHF
j_call: TRBJ1-2; v_call: TRBV7-3; clone_size: .; d_call: TRBD1; cdr3_nt: TGTGCCAGCAGCGCGTCGGGACAGGGAATGGGCTACACCTTC; cdr3_aa: CASSASGQGMGYTF
j_call: TRBJ1-2; v_call: TRBV29-1; clone_size: .; d_call: .; cdr3_nt: TGCAGCGTTGAATTAGTAGGGACTAACTATGGCTACACCTTC; cdr3_aa: CSVELVGTNYGYTF
j_call: TRBJ1-1; v_call: TRBV6-5; clone_size: .; d_call: TRBD1; cdr3_nt: TGTGCCAGCAGTTACGGGACAGGTGGAACTGAAGCTTTCTTT; cdr3_aa: CASSYGTGGTEAFF
j_call: TRBJ2-2; v_call: TRBV4-2; clone_size: few; d_call: TRBD2; cdr3_nt: TGTGCCAGCAGCCAACGCCGGCGGGGCGGGAGAACGAACACCGGGGAGCTGTTTTTT; cdr3_aa: CASSQRRRGGRTNTGELFF
j_call: TRBJ2-7; v_call: TRBV6-2/TRBV6-3; clone_size: .; d_call: TRBD2; cdr3_nt: TGTGCCAGCAGTTACAACGGGAGGTTGGTCGAGCAGTACTTC; cdr3_aa: CASSYNGRLVEQYF
j_call: TRBJ2-5; v_call: TRBV5-1; clone_size: .; d_call: .; cdr3_nt: TGCGCCAGCAGCCCGTCTCCTATCCAAGAGACCCAGTACTTC; cdr3_aa: CASSPSPIQETQYF
j_call: TRBJ2-4; v_call: TRBV7-2; clone_size: few; d_call: TRBD2; cdr3_nt: TGTGCCAGCAGCTCCTTTCTAGCGGGAGACTCGTACTTC; cdr3_aa: CASSSFLAGDSYF
j_call: TRBJ2-3; v_call: TRBV20-1; clone_size: .; d_call: .; cdr3_nt: TGCAGTGTGCGGGGCTGGGCCACAGATACGCAGTATTTT; cdr3_aa: CSVRGWATDTQYF
j_call: TRBJ2-1; v_call: TRBV19; clone_size: .; d_call: .; cdr3_nt: TGTGCCAGTAGTATTCCAAGCCGGCGCAATGAGCAGTTCTTC; cdr3_aa: CASSIPSRRNEQFF
j_call: TRBJ2-2; v_call: TRBV25-1; clone_size: few; d_call: TRBD2; cdr3_nt: TGTGCCAGCAGTGAATATGGGCTAGCGGGGGACACCGGGGAGCTGTTTTTT; cdr3_aa: CASSEYGLAGDTGELFF
j_call: TRBJ1-6; v_call: TRBV20-1; clone_size: .; d_call: .; cdr3_nt: TGCAGTGCTAGAGGAAATTCACCCCTCCACTTT; cdr3_aa: CSARGNSPLHF
j_call: TRBJ2-5; v_call: TRBV27; clone_size: .; d_call: TRBD2; cdr3_nt: TGTGCCAGCAGCACCAACCGCGGGACTAGCGGTTACGGGACCCAGTACTTC; cdr3_aa: CASSTNRGTSGYGTQYF
j_call: TRBJ2-1; v_call: TRBV6-1; clone_size: few; d_call: TRBD1; cdr3_nt: TGTGCCAGCAGTGACCGGGACAGGGGGCATGAGCAGTTCTTC; cdr3_aa: CASSDRDRGHEQFF
j_call: TRBJ1-6; v_call: TRBV7-6; clone_size: .; d_call: .; cdr3_nt: TGTGCCAGCAGCTTAGCGAGGGCCGGGAGTGCTTCACCCCTCCACTTT; cdr3_aa: CASSLARAGSASPLHF
j_call: TRBJ1-4; v_call: TRBV5-6; clone_size: .; d_call: .; cdr3_nt: TGTGCCAGCAGCCTGTCGGATTGGGATGAAAAACTGTTTTTT; cdr3_aa: CASSLSDWDEKLFF
j_call: TRBJ2-7; v_call: TRBV5-1; clone_size: few; d_call: .; cdr3_nt: TGCGCCAGCAGCTTGGGATCTGGCGCCCGTTACGAGCAGTACTTC; cdr3_aa: CASSLGSGARYEQYF
j_call: TRBJ2-2; v_call: TRBV5-1; clone_size: few; d_call: TRBD1; cdr3_nt: TGCGCCAGCAGCTTGGGGGACAGTACGAACACCGGGGAGCTGTTTTTT; cdr3_aa: CASSLGDSTNTGELFF
j_call: TRBJ2-6; v_call: TRBV10-2; clone_size: few; d_call: .; cdr3_nt: TGCGCCAGCAGTCTGAACAACGTCCTGACTTTC; cdr3_aa: CASSLNNVLTF
j_call: TRBJ1-2; v_call: TRBV12-3/TRBV12-4; clone_size: .; d_call: .; cdr3_nt: TGTGCCAGCAGTCTCGCGGGGGGCTCCCCCTATGGCTACACCTTC; cdr3_aa: CASSLAGGSPYGYTF
j_call: TRBJ2-7; v_call: TRBV20-1; clone_size: few; d_call: .; cdr3_nt: TGCAGTGCTAGACCCCCCGGATTCTCCTACGAGCAGTACTTC; cdr3_aa: CSARPPGFSYEQYF
j_call: TRBJ1-4; v_call: TRBV7-2; clone_size: .; d_call: .; cdr3_nt: TGTGCCAGCAGCCGGATGGGGGGGGAAAAACTGTTTTTT; cdr3_aa: CASSRMGGEKLFF
j_call: TRBJ2-3; v_call: TRBV4-1; clone_size: .; d_call: .; cdr3_nt: TGCGCCAGCAGCCAAGACGGGCCTAGCACAGATACGCAGTATTTT; cdr3_aa: CASSQDGPSTDTQYF
j_call: TRBJ2-1; v_call: TRBV5-6; clone_size: few; d_call: TRBD2; cdr3_nt: TGTGCCAGCAGCTTTAGGACTAGCGGGAGGGCCCGCAATGAGCAGTTCTTC; cdr3_aa: CASSFRTSGRARNEQFF
j_call: TRBJ2-7; v_call: TRBV27; clone_size: .; d_call: TRBD1; cdr3_nt: TGTGCCAGCAGAGTATTCGGCCGGGACAGGGCGGACGAGCAGTACTTC; cdr3_aa: CASRVFGRDRADEQYF
j_call: TRBJ1-4; v_call: TRBV7-9; clone_size: .; d_call: TRBD1; cdr3_nt: TGTGCCAGCAGCCCTACTCCCAGGGGGCGCGATGAAAAACTGTTTTTT; cdr3_aa: CASSPTPRGRDEKLFF
j_call: TRBJ2-7; v_call: TRBV10-3; clone_size: few; d_call: .; cdr3_nt: TGTGCCATCAGTGGGCCCGGGGGCTCCTACGAGCAGTACTTC; cdr3_aa: CAISGPGGSYEQYF
j_call: TRBJ2-2; v_call: TRBV12-3/TRBV12-4; clone_size: few; d_call: .; cdr3_nt: TGTGCCAGCAGTTCGCATGGGGGCACCGGGGAGCTGTTTTTT; cdr3_aa: CASSSHGGTGELFF
j_call: TRBJ2-1; v_call: TRBV29-1; clone_size: few; d_call: TRBD1; cdr3_nt: TGCAGCGTTGCCCGGACAGGGTGGAATGAGCAGTTCTTC; cdr3_aa: CSVARTGWNEQFF
j_call: TRBJ2-6; v_call: TRBV5-1; clone_size: .; d_call: .; cdr3_nt: TGCGCCAGCAGCTTGTATTTCCAGGGGATCACGGTCTCTGGGGCCAACGTCCTGACTTTC; cdr3_aa: CASSLYFQGITVSGANVLTF
j_call: TRBJ1-3; v_call: TRBV18; clone_size: .; d_call: .; cdr3_nt: TGTGCCAGCTCACCAACCGGACAAAGCTCTGGAAACACCATATATTTT; cdr3_aa: CASSPTGQSSGNTIYF
j_call: TRBJ2-4; v_call: TRBV3-1; clone_size: few; d_call: .; cdr3_nt: TGTGCCAGCAGCCAGGGGTGGGAAAACATTCAGTACTTC; cdr3_aa: CASSQGWENIQYF
j_call: TRBJ2-1; v_call: TRBV5-1; clone_size: .; d_call: TRBD2; cdr3_nt: TGCGCCAGCGGAAGACTAGCGGGAGTCAATGAGCAGTTCTTC; cdr3_aa: CASGRLAGVNEQFF
j_call: TRBJ2-6; v_call: TRBV5-1; clone_size: .; d_call: .; cdr3_nt: TGCGCCAGCAGCTCAAACTCCGCTGACCCTGGGGCCAACGTCCTGACTTTC; cdr3_aa: CASSSNSADPGANVLTF
j_call: TRBJ2-1; v_call: TRBV24-1; clone_size: .; d_call: TRBD1; cdr3_nt: TGTGCCACCAGTGATTTGCGGACAGGGGACCCCTACAATGAGCAGTTCTTC; cdr3_aa: CATSDLRTGDPYNEQFF
j_call: TRBJ1-1; v_call: TRBV5-1; clone_size: few; d_call: .; cdr3_nt: TGCGCCAGCAGCAAGGAGGGTGGCACTGAAGCTTTCTTT; cdr3_aa: CASSKEGGTEAFF
j_call: TRBJ2-1; v_call: TRBV5-6; clone_size: .; d_call: TRBD1; cdr3_nt: TGTGCCAGCAGCCCCCGGGACAGGGGATTCGATGAGCAGTTCTTC; cdr3_aa: CASSPRDRGFDEQFF
j_call: TRBJ2-5; v_call: TRBV7-2; clone_size: .; d_call: .; cdr3_nt: TGTGCCAGCAGCGGGCAGGGGTTGGGAAAGACCCAGTACTTC; cdr3_aa: CASSGQGLGKTQYF
j_call: TRBJ2-1; v_call: TRBV28; clone_size: .; d_call: TRBD2; cdr3_nt: TGTGCCAGCATCTTTGAAGCGGGAGTTGGCAATGAGCAGTTCTTC; cdr3_aa: CASIFEAGVGNEQFF
j_call: TRBJ1-1; v_call: TRBV7-3; clone_size: .; d_call: .; cdr3_nt: TGTGCCAGCAGCCCACATCCGCAGGGACTCGGCACTGAAGCTTTCTTT; cdr3_aa: CASSPHPQGLGTEAFF
j_call: TRBJ2-7; v_call: TRBV20-1; clone_size: .; d_call: .; cdr3_nt: TGCAGTGCTAACGGGCCCGGGCCCTACGAGCAGTACTTC; cdr3_aa: CSANGPGPYEQYF
j_call: TRBJ1-5; v_call: TRBV20-1; clone_size: few; d_call: .; cdr3_nt: TGCAGTGCTAGTATGGGAGCCGACAATCAGCCCCAGCATTTT; cdr3_aa: CSASMGADNQPQHF
j_call: TRBJ2-7; v_call: TRBV5-1; clone_size: few; d_call: .; cdr3_nt: TGCGCCAGCAGCTTGGCCGTCATCCAAGACGAGCAGTACTTC; cdr3_aa: CASSLAVIQDEQYF
j_call: TRBJ2-7; v_call: TRBV7-3; clone_size: few; d_call: .; cdr3_nt: TGTGCCAGCAGCTTAACGTTTGGCTACGAGCAGTACTTC; cdr3_aa: CASSLTFGYEQYF
j_call: TRBJ1-5; v_call: TRBV30; clone_size: .; d_call: .; cdr3_nt: TGTGCCTGGAGTTATCTTGGGAGGAATCAGCCCCAGCATTTT; cdr3_aa: CAWSYLGRNQPQHF
j_call: TRBJ2-3; v_call: TRBV3-1; clone_size: .; d_call: .; cdr3_nt: TGTGCCAGCAGGGGGGACCCCAGGCCAGATACGCAGTATTTT; cdr3_aa: CASRGDPRPDTQYF
j_call: TRBJ2-7; v_call: TRBV6-1; clone_size: .; d_call: .; cdr3_nt: TGTGCCAGCAGTGAAGCCGGCTCCACTACCTACGAGCAGTACTTC; cdr3_aa: CASSEAGSTTYEQYF
j_call: TRBJ1-5; v_call: TRBV5-1; clone_size: few; d_call: .; cdr3_nt: TGCGCCAGCAGCTTGGCGGGGGTTAGCAATCAGCCCCAGCATTTT; cdr3_aa: CASSLAGVSNQPQHF
j_call: TRBJ2-5; v_call: TRBV5-1; clone_size: few; d_call: .; cdr3_nt: TGCGCCAGCAGCTTGGCAGTCCCGGACCAAGAGACCCAGTACTTC; cdr3_aa: CASSLAVPDQETQYF
j_call: TRBJ1-6; v_call: TRBV11-2; clone_size: few; d_call: TRBD1; cdr3_nt: TGTGCCAGCAGCTTAGATGACAGGGACCGTAATTCACCCCTCCACTTT; cdr3_aa: CASSLDDRDRNSPLHF
j_call: TRBJ2-1; v_call: TRBV7-3; clone_size: few; d_call: .; cdr3_nt: TGTGCCAGCAGCTTATCAGTCTATAGCTCCTACAATGAGCAGTTCTTC; cdr3_aa: CASSLSVYSSYNEQFF
j_call: TRBJ2-1; v_call: TRBV27; clone_size: .; d_call: .; cdr3_nt: TGTGCCAGCAGTTTTTCGGCGGTAAGGGACAATGAGCAGTTCTTC; cdr3_aa: CASSFSAVRDNEQFF
j_call: TRBJ2-1; v_call: TRBV12-3/TRBV12-4; clone_size: .; d_call: TRBD2; cdr3_nt: TGTGCCAGCAGTCGATGGACTAGCGGGAGGGGGGAGCAGTTCTTC; cdr3_aa: CASSRWTSGRGEQFF
j_call: TRBJ2-1; v_call: TRBV4-1; clone_size: .; d_call: TRBD2; cdr3_nt: TGCGCCAGCAGCCAAGGAGCGGGAGGGCTCGATGAGCAGTTCTTC; cdr3_aa: CASSQGAGGLDEQFF
j_call: TRBJ2-2; v_call: TRBV4-2; clone_size: few; d_call: TRBD2; cdr3_nt: TGTGCCAGCAGCCTTAAGGGACTAGCGGGAGTTCGCACCGGGGAGCTGTTTTTT; cdr3_aa: CASSLKGLAGVRTGELFF
j_call: TRBJ1-1; v_call: TRBV29-1; clone_size: .; d_call: .; cdr3_nt: TGCAGCGTTGAAGGACAGTTCGTCACTGAAGCTTTCTTT; cdr3_aa: CSVEGQFVTEAFF
j_call: TRBJ1-2; v_call: TRBV12-3/TRBV12-4; clone_size: few; d_call: .; cdr3_nt: TGTGCCAGCAGTTTAAGACAGTCTAACTATGGCTACACCTTC; cdr3_aa: CASSLRQSNYGYTF
j_call: TRBJ2-7; v_call: TRBV7-9; clone_size: .; d_call: TRBD2; cdr3_nt: TGTGCCAGCAGCGTCCTAGCGGGATCCTACGAGCAGTACTTC; cdr3_aa: CASSVLAGSYEQYF
j_call: TRBJ2-7; v_call: TRBV20-1; clone_size: few; d_call: .; cdr3_nt: TGCAGTGCTAGAAACCCGGTCGAGCAGTACTTC; cdr3_aa: CSARNPVEQYF